Listed below are T cell receptor beta chains from one sample, sequenced in a study of PD-1 blockade in classical Hodgkin lymphoma. The repertoire was sequenced with immunoSEQ multiplex PCR; TCRdb's copy has only in-frame clones and lacks some. The table lists roughly 8,000 clones, approximately 90% of them singletons, with approximately 1.7% in the top ten. Sample: CD4+ T cells from blood, taken at baseline. The receptors were gathered from a human donor with classical Hodgkin lymphoma. Each CDR3 is given with its conserved first and last residue. The D gene is left open where the match is weak. Clone size is shown for a subset of rows, as once, few, many or a class of expanded clone.

NA	TRBD1	TRBJ2-7	TRBV19	TGTGCCAGTAGTCCAAGACAGGGCTACGAGCAGTACTTC	CASSPRQGYEQYF
NA	TRBD1	TRBJ2-1	TRBV5-1	TGCGCCAGCAGCTTAGGGACAGGGGGCAATGAGCAGTTCTTC	CASSLGTGGNEQFF
NA	NA	TRBJ1-1	TRBV4-2	TGTGCCAGCAGCCAAGATCTCGTTAGGGCCTCAGCTTTCTTT	CASSQDLVRASAFF
NA	NA	TRBJ2-1	TRBV4-3	TGCGCCAGCAGCCAAGGACATAACAATGAGCAGTTCTTC	CASSQGHNNEQFF
NA	NA	TRBJ1-6	TRBV21-1	TGTGCCAGCAGCAAAGATCCGGTTGAAAATAATTCACCCCTCCACTTT	CASSKDPVENNSPLHF
NA	NA	TRBJ2-5	TRBV9	TGTGCCAGCAGCGTAGCTGGGTCCTGGGCCCAGTACTTC	CASSVAGSWAQYF
NA	NA	TRBJ2-7	TRBV7-2	TGTGCCAGCAGTCAATGGGGTTCCTACGAGCAGTACTTC	CASSQWGSYEQYF
NA	NA	TRBJ2-5	TRBV18	TGTGCCAGCTCACCTCCACAAGAGACCCAGTACTTC	CASSPPQETQYF
NA	NA	TRBJ1-4	TRBV7-2	TGTGCCAGCAGCTTCAGACAGTTAGACCGTGCAACTAATGAAAAACTGTTTTTT	CASSFRQLDRATNEKLFF
NA	NA	TRBJ1-6	TRBV30	TGTGCCTGGAGAGGGATCGTAAACTCACCCCTCCACTTT	CAWRGIVNSPLHF
once	TRBD1	TRBJ1-4	TRBV5-4	TGTGCCAGCAGCTTAGGGACAGGGGGGGTGATGGCTGAAAAACTGTTTTTT	CASSLGTGGVMAEKLFF
NA	TRBD2	TRBJ2-1	TRBV5-4	TGTGCCAGCAGCTTGGGAACTAGCGGGGTGCTCAATGAGCAGTTCTTC	CASSLGTSGVLNEQFF
NA	NA	TRBJ1-2	TRBV28	TGTGCCAGCAACTCAGGGCACTATGGCTACACCTTC	CASNSGHYGYTF
NA	TRBD1	TRBJ1-1	TRBV19	TGTGCCAGTAAAGAAACAGGGGTGAACACTGAAGCTTTCTTT	CASKETGVNTEAFF
NA	TRBD1	TRBJ1-5	TRBV4-3	TGCGCCAGCAGCCAAGATGGGAGGACAGGGGCCCAGCAGCCCCAGCATTTT	CASSQDGRTGAQQPQHF
NA	TRBD1	TRBJ2-7	TRBV5-1	TGCGCCAGCAGCCTAAATGGGGGACAGTCCTACGAGCAGTACTTC	CASSLNGGQSYEQYF
NA	TRBD2	TRBJ2-1	TRBV5-4	TGTGCCAGCAGCTTGGTTCTACTAGCGGGGGGGCCCAATGAGCAGTTCTTC	CASSLVLLAGGPNEQFF
NA	TRBD2	TRBJ2-5	TRBV7-9	TGTGCCAGCAGCTTAGCGGGGACTACCTACTTC	CASSLAGTTYF
NA	TRBD1	TRBJ2-1	TRBV5-1	TGCGCCAGCAGCTCAAATATAGGGACAGGGTATAATGAGCAGTTCTTC	CASSSNIGTGYNEQFF
NA	NA	TRBJ2-6	TRBV5-1	TGCGCCAGCAGCTTGGCCACAGGGGCCAACGTCCTGACTTTC	CASSLATGANVLTF
NA	NA	TRBJ1-3	TRBV6-5	TGTGCCAGCGTAGGTCCCGGCGGGAGAAACACCATATATTTT	CASVGPGGRNTIYF
once	TRBD1	TRBJ2-5	TRBV4-2	TGTGCCAGCAGCCAAGACTTAGGACAGGATCAAGAGACCCAGTACTTC	CASSQDLGQDQETQYF
few	NA	TRBJ2-2	TRBV7-9	TGTGCCAGCAGCTTAGAGGTCGGGGGCAGGGAAAGACACACCGGGGAGCTGTTTTTT	CASSLEVGGRERHTGELFF
NA	NA	TRBJ2-2	TRBV7-3	TGTGCCAGCAGTCACGACTCAAACGGGGAGCTGTTTTTT	CASSHDSNGELFF
NA	TRBD2	TRBJ2-1	TRBV28	TGTGCCAGCACCCCGGGGACTAGTTATAATGAGCAGTTCTTC	CASTPGTSYNEQFF
NA	NA	TRBJ1-2	TRBV6-4	TGTGCCAGCAGTCCCGAAGGGGTGTTCAACTATGGCTACACCTTC	CASSPEGVFNYGYTF
NA	NA	TRBJ1-1	TRBV5-1	TGCGCCAGCAGCCCCACAGGGACTGAAGCTTTCTTT	CASSPTGTEAFF
NA	NA	TRBJ2-7	TRBV18	TGTGCCAGCTCACAATCAACCGAGCAGTACTTC	CASSQSTEQYF
NA	TRBD1	TRBJ2-2	TRBV2	TGTGCCAGCCGACAGGGTAATAGCGGGGAGCTGTTTTTT	CASRQGNSGELFF
NA	NA	TRBJ1-2	TRBV4-1	TGCGCCAGCAGCCCATACTCAACAGGGACCTATGGCTACACCTTC	CASSPYSTGTYGYTF
NA	NA	TRBJ2-7	TRBV7-6	TGTGCCAGCAGCTTAGTGGGTTCGGGGGACTACGAGCAGTACTTC	CASSLVGSGDYEQYF
NA	TRBD1	TRBJ2-1	TRBV10-3	TGTGCCATCAGGGGACAGAACAATGAGCAGTTCTTC	CAIRGQNNEQFF
NA	NA	TRBJ2-7	TRBV6-6	TGTGCCAGCAGTTATTACGGCAGGGGTGCCGAGCAGTACTTC	CASSYYGRGAEQYF
NA	NA	TRBJ2-2	TRBV11-3	TGTGCCAGCAGCTTAGTCCCCCAGGGTTACGGGGAGCTGTTTTTT	CASSLVPQGYGELFF
NA	NA	TRBJ2-6	TRBV5-1	TGCGCCAGCAGCCCTTCTATCGGGGCCAACGTCCTGACTTTC	CASSPSIGANVLTF
few	TRBD1	TRBJ2-1	TRBV10-3	TGTGCCATACTCGGGACAGGGGCCTACAATGAGCAGTTCTTC	CAILGTGAYNEQFF
once	NA	TRBJ2-5	TRBV18	TGTGCCAGCTCACCGACCGAAGGGGTGGAGACCCAGTACTTC	CASSPTEGVETQYF
NA	NA	TRBJ1-1	TRBV5-4	TGTGCCAGCAGCTTGGGGGCGGGGAACACTGAAGCTTTCTTT	CASSLGAGNTEAFF
NA	TRBD1	TRBJ1-1	TRBV19	TGTGCCAGTAAAGGTTCCGGGACAGAGAACACTGAAGCTTTCTTT	CASKGSGTENTEAFF
NA	TRBD2	TRBJ2-3	TRBV29-1	TGCAGCGCCCAACGGGGGGATCTGGCAGATACGCAGTATTTT	CSAQRGDLADTQYF
NA	NA	TRBJ2-5	TRBV5-1	TGCGCCAGCAGCTTGGCCAGGGTGGGGGAGACCCAGTACTTC	CASSLARVGETQYF